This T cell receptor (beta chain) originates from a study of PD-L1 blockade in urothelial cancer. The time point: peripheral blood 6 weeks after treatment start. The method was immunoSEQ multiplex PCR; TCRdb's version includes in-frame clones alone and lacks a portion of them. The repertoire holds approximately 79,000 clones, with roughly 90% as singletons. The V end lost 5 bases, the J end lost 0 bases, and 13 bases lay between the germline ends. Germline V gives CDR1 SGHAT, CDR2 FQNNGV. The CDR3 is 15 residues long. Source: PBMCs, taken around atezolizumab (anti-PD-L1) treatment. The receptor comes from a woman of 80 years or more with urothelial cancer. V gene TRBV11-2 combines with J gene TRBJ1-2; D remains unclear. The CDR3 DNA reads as TGTGCCAGCAGCCCCCAGTGGACTTCTAACTATGGCTACACCTTC. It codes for CASSPQWTSNYGYTF.